In this sample, the clone carrying this T cell receptor (beta chain) turned up many times. Its specificity is unknown. The data are from a study of breast tumors, draining lymph nodes, adjacent tissues. Study-level results: Most tumor T cells seemingly derive from lymph node, then expand in tumor.

TCRdb fed the multiplex PCR reads into MiXCR, producing one record per CDR3 protein. The table includes some 100,000 distinct CDR3 sequences, roughly 20% detected once. V shed 3 bases and J 4 bases; nucleotides not matched to a gene: 5. CDR1 and CDR2 (germline): DFQATT, SNEGSKA (reference sequence). The CDR3 loop spans 13 amino acids. Samples came from axillary lymph nodes draining the breast cancer. The clonotype comes from a female donor with breast cancer. Some clones in this sample may be carry-over from other donors' samples. Sequenced material: axillary lymph node tissue. This chain joins TRBV20-1 and TRBJ1-2; 7 positions match TRBD1. The CDR3 coding sequence is TGCAGTGCTAGCGGACAGGCGGCCTATGGCTACACCTTC. This gives the protein CSASGQAAYGYTF.